This T cell receptor beta chain is drawn from a study of cytomegalovirus exposure and HLA in healthy donors. Study-wide results and limits: In a later analysis, most CMV-associated TCR beta chains appeared HLA-restricted.

The ends were cut back, 3 bases at V and 4 bases at J, with 10 bases in the middle. Germline loops: CDR1 SGDLS, CDR2 YYNGEE. This CDR3 is 13 amino acids long. The sample holds a few counts of this clone. As yet, its antigen is unknown. The PCR was carried out with 60 Vbeta primers and 13 Jbeta primers. TCRdb's table, derived via immunoSEQ multiplex PCR, lists solely in-frame clones and lacks some. In the table there are 110,000 to 150,000 clones, 75% of which are singletons. This chain uses TRBV9 with TRBJ1-1, with D tentatively TRBD1 (6 bases). This TCR came from a young man in good health and CMV-seronegative. Sample: PBMCs. In DNA form, the CDR3 reads TGTGCCAGCAGCGAGGGGGTCGGCACTGAAGCTTTCTTT. It yields the protein CASSEGVGTEAFF. Combining the CDR3 with reference TRBV9 and TRBJ1-1 gives the whole variable domain DSGVTQTPKHLITATGQRVTLRCSPRSGDLSVYWYQQSLDQGLQFLIQYYNGEERAKGNILERFSAQQFPDLHSELNLSSLELGDSALYFCASSEGVGTEAFFGQGTRLTVV.